These T cell receptor beta chains were read from a single sample in a study of graft-versus-host responses after intestinal transplantation. These receptors' antigens are unknown. Clones were read by immunoSEQ multiplex PCR, and TCRdb kept only the in-frame ones, dropping some. The sample lists 85,000 to 100,000 clones, 85% to 95% occurring once. Sequencing used unstimulated CD8+ T cells sorted from spleen or lymph node cells, obtained before transplant. These receptors were taken from a human donor who was the organ donor for an intestinal transplant. Each CDR3 is given with its conserved first and last residue. D genes are given only for firm matches. Rows may omit the clone size; those that give it use once, few, many or a size class.

d_gene	v_gene	abundance	j_gene	CDR3aa	CDR3nt
NA	TRBV11-2	NA	TRBJ2-1	CASSPPEGLRSYNEQFF	TGTGCCAGCAGCCCCCCGGAGGGGCTGAGGTCCTACAATGAGCAGTTCTTC
TRBD2	TRBV7-3	NA	TRBJ2-5	CASSLAGGQQETQYF	TGTGCCAGCAGCTTAGCGGGAGGCCAACAAGAGACCCAGTACTTC
NA	TRBV2	NA	TRBJ1-5	CASANFWSGSNQPQHF	TGTGCCAGCGCGAATTTTTGGTCAGGTAGCAATCAGCCCCAGCATTTT
TRBD1	TRBV10-2	NA	TRBJ1-5	CASGGTGVTGNQPQHF	TGCGCCAGCGGGGGGACAGGTGTTACGGGCAATCAGCCCCAGCATTTT
NA	TRBV6-6	NA	TRBJ1-5	CASTDSWGLRNQPQHF	TGTGCCAGCACCGACTCGTGGGGGCTGCGCAATCAGCCCCAGCATTTT
NA	TRBV21-1	NA	TRBJ2-3	CASPDRAASDTQYF	TGTGCCAGCCCGGACAGGGCGGCGTCAGATACGCAGTATTTT
NA	TRBV5-6	NA	TRBJ2-7	CASSLLGSIRYEQYF	TGTGCCAGCAGCTTGCTGGGGAGTATTCGATACGAGCAGTACTTC
NA	TRBV9	NA	TRBJ2-1	CASSADTSYNEQFF	TGTGCCAGCAGCGCGGACACCTCCTACAATGAGCAGTTCTTC
NA	TRBV7-7	NA	TRBJ1-1	CASSRSVNTEAFF	TGTGCCAGCAGCCGTTCTGTGAACACTGAAGCTTTCTTT
TRBD1	TRBV13	once	TRBJ2-2	CASSLRDRGNAGELFF	TGTGCCAGCAGCCTTCGGGACAGGGGTAACGCCGGGGAGCTGTTTTTT
NA	TRBV2	once	TRBJ1-5	CASSEGGGGQPQHF	TGTGCCAGCAGTGAAGGGGGAGGAGGGCAGCCCCAGCATTTT
NA	TRBV9	NA	TRBJ2-1	CASSVAGNSYNEQFF	TGTGCCAGCAGCGTAGCCGGGAACTCCTACAATGAGCAGTTCTTC
TRBD1	TRBV6-5	NA	TRBJ2-1	CASRPTTGYNEQFF	TGTGCCAGCAGACCCACGACAGGGTACAATGAGCAGTTCTTC
TRBD1	TRBV7-6	NA	TRBJ2-1	CASSFGTGVNNEQFF	TGTGCCAGCAGCTTTGGGACAGGGGTTAACAATGAGCAGTTCTTC
TRBD1	TRBV28	NA	TRBJ1-2	CASSWGQTNYGYTF	TGTGCCAGCAGTTGGGGACAGACGAACTATGGCTACACCTTC
TRBD1	TRBV30	NA	TRBJ1-3	CAWSLTGGGTIYF	TGTGCCTGGAGTCTTACAGGGGGCGGCACCATATATTTT
TRBD1	TRBV6-5	few	TRBJ2-1	CASSPGQAWNEQFF	TGTGCCAGCAGTCCAGGACAGGCTTGGAATGAGCAGTTCTTC
TRBD2	TRBV28	NA	TRBJ2-7	CASSFQASGATYEQYF	TGTGCCAGCAGTTTCCAGGCTAGCGGGGCGACCTACGAGCAGTACTTC
TRBD2	TRBV7-9	NA	TRBJ2-3	CASSDRGAGGADTQYF	TGTGCCAGCAGCGATCGTGGAGCGGGAGGCGCAGATACGCAGTATTTT
TRBD2	TRBV4-2	NA	TRBJ2-1	CASSRHTSGSSYNEQFF	TGTGCCAGCAGCCGCCACACTAGCGGATCCTCCTACAATGAGCAGTTCTTC
NA	TRBV4-1	NA	TRBJ2-7	CASSSLRGYEQYF	TGCGCCAGCAGCAGCTTAAGGGGTTACGAGCAGTACTTC
TRBD1	TRBV6-1	NA	TRBJ1-5	CASSEGRNEGRQGAWGQPQHF	TGTGCCAGCAGTGAAGGCCGAAACGAGGGGCGACAGGGGGCTTGGGGGCAGCCCCAGCATTTT
NA	TRBV6-5	NA	TRBJ1-2	CASSEIANYGYTF	TGTGCCAGCAGTGAAATAGCCAACTATGGCTACACCTTC